A single T cell receptor beta chain is shown here with its context. Its ends do not fully match the called genes, so a read error is possible. This sample was taken from a study of PD-1 blockade in classical Hodgkin lymphoma. Clones were sequenced by immunoSEQ multiplex PCR, and TCRdb holds only the in-frame ones, with some missing. In the table there are roughly 20,000 clones, about four fifths of which are singletons. Sample time point: cycle 4 day 1 (C4D1), after 5 to 7 weeks of nivolumab. Brentuximab vedotin exposure varied, and every patient relapsed after autologous stem cell transplantation. Applied to thawed PBMCs, magnetic negative selection was the method used to isolate CD8+ T cells. The CDR3 length is 15 residues. The germline gives CDR1 SGHRS, CDR2 YFSETQ.

The V gene is TRBV5-1, the J gene TRBJ2-7; TRBD2 is a possible D gene (7 bases). Sequencing was performed on CD8+ T cells from blood, taken before the fourth cycle of nivolumab. The origin of this receptor is a human donor with classical Hodgkin lymphoma. The CDR3 bases are TGTGCCAGCAGCTTGGGGGGGAGGACAGTGTACGAGCAGTACTTC. Translated, it gives CASSLGGRTVYEQYF.